Listed below are T cell receptor beta chains from one sample, sequenced in a study of T cell responses to AZD1222 COVID-19 vaccine. Profiling relied on immunoSEQ multiplex PCR, and the TCRdb table lists in-frame clones only, not all of them. The data contain about 140,000 clones, roughly nine tenths of them seen just once; the ten biggest clones take up approximately 4%. The source material was peripheral blood, sampled 28 days after the second AZD1222 dose. These TCRs come from an adult who received the AZD1222 COVID-19 vaccine. CDR3s include the opening cysteine and the closing phenylalanine or tryptophan. Fields, in order: D gene, clone size, J gene, CDR3 length, V gene, CDR3 DNA, CDR3 protein. A D gene is named only where the DNA matches it firmly. Rows may omit the clone size; those that give it use once, few, many or a size class.

. | . | TRBJ2-3 | 13 | TRBV4-3 | TGCGCCAGCAGCATGAACCTAGGAGATACGCAGTATTTT | CASSMNLGDTQYF
TRBD2 | . | TRBJ2-2 | 15 | TRBV11-2 | TGTGCCAGCAGCTTACTAGCGGGAGGAACCGGGGAGCTGTTTTTT | CASSLLAGGTGELFF
. | . | TRBJ1-5 | 12 | TRBV28 | TGTGCCAGCAGTCCCAGTGGTCAGCCCCAGCATTTT | CASSPSGQPQHF
. | once | TRBJ2-1 | 15 | TRBV6-4 | TGTGCCAGCAGTTTTGAGGGTAGCTCCTACAATGAGCAGTTCTTC | CASSFEGSSYNEQFF
. | . | TRBJ2-7 | 13 | TRBV7-6 | TGTGCCAGCAGCTTAGGGACGGCGGGGGAGCAGTACTTC | CASSLGTAGEQYF
TRBD2 | . | TRBJ2-7 | 16 | TRBV10-3 | TGTGCCATCAGTGGCGGAGCGGGAGGGCCTACGGGAGAGCAGTACTTC | CAISGGAGGPTGEQYF
. | . | TRBJ2-7 | 15 | TRBV7-2 | TGTGCCAGCAGCTTCGGAGGCGGGAACTCCTACGAGCAGTACTTC | CASSFGGGNSYEQYF
. | . | TRBJ2-1 | 12 | TRBV6-5 | TGTGCCAGCAAAACGCCCAGGAATGAGCAGTTCTTC | CASKTPRNEQFF
TRBD2 | once | TRBJ2-1 | 20 | TRBV19 | TGTGCCAGTAGTCCACGGACTAGCGGGCTACTTCGGGGCTCCTACAATGAGCAGTTCTTC | CASSPRTSGLLRGSYNEQFF
. | . | TRBJ1-2 | 12 | TRBV19 | TGTGCCAGTAGTGGGTTTTGGCATGGCTACACCTTC | CASSGFWHGYTF
TRBD1 | . | TRBJ2-7 | 15 | TRBV27 | TGTGCCAGACTAAACCGACAGGGCACCCCCTACGAGCAGTACTTC | CARLNRQGTPYEQYF
TRBD1 | . | TRBJ1-1 | 15 | TRBV2 | TGTGCCAGCAGTGAAGAGGGACAGGGGGTTACTGAAGCTTTCTTT | CASSEEGQGVTEAFF
TRBD1 | . | TRBJ1-4 | 14 | TRBV5-4 | TGTGCCAGCAGCTTTACAGGGGGAGGTGGAAAACTGTTTTTT | CASSFTGGGGKLFF
TRBD1 | . | TRBJ2-5 | 14 | TRBV2 | TGTGCCAGCAGACAAACAGGGGTACAAGAGACCCAGTACTTC | CASRQTGVQETQYF
TRBD2 | . | TRBJ2-3 | 14 | TRBV6-5 | TGTGCCAGCAGAGCGGGGGGAGCGGGAGATACGCAGTATTTT | CASRAGGAGDTQYF
TRBD2 | . | TRBJ2-5 | 17 | TRBV5-1 | TGCGCCAGCAGCCCCTTGACTAGCGGGGGGCCTGGGGAGACCCAGTACTTC | CASSPLTSGGPGETQYF
TRBD1 | . | TRBJ2-1 | 15 | TRBV9 | TGTGCCAGCACATTATCCGGGACAGAATACAATGAGCAGTTCTTC | CASTLSGTEYNEQFF
TRBD2 | . | TRBJ2-1 | 14 | TRBV10-2 | TGCGCCAGCAAGGGACTAGCGGGGTACAATGAGCAGTTCTTC | CASKGLAGYNEQFF
. | . | TRBJ2-3 | 18 | TRBV4-1 | TGCGCCAGCAGCCACCCGGGTCTACGGCGAGGCTTCACAGATACGCAGTATTTT | CASSHPGLRRGFTDTQYF
. | . | TRBJ2-2 | 15 | TRBV7-9 | TGTGCCAGCAGCGAACTAGCTCCGGCAAGCGGGGAGCTGTTTTTT | CASSELAPASGELFF
. | . | TRBJ2-7 | 12 | TRBV7-2 | TGTGCCAGCAGCTTAGATCGGGTCGAGCAGTACTTC | CASSLDRVEQYF
. | once | TRBJ2-3 | 15 | TRBV2 | TGTGCCAGCATTAGAGTAGGGGCCGGCGGAGATACGCAGTATTTT | CASIRVGAGGDTQYF
. | . | TRBJ2-1 | 15 | TRBV14 | TGTGCCAGCAGCTCCTCCGGGAGACGGTACAATGAGCAGTTCTTC | CASSSSGRRYNEQFF
TRBD1 | . | TRBJ1-4 | 14 | TRBV6-5 | TGTGCCAGCAGTTACGGGACAGGGGGTGAAAAACTGTTTTTT | CASSYGTGGEKLFF
TRBD1 | . | TRBJ1-6 | 16 | TRBV7-3 | TGTGCCAGCAGCTCCACAACACAGGGGGTAAATTCACCCCTCCACTTT | CASSSTTQGVNSPLHF
TRBD1 | . | TRBJ1-5 | 12 | TRBV27 | TGTGCCAGCAGGACAGGGAATCAGCCCCAGCATTTT | CASRTGNQPQHF
TRBD1 | . | TRBJ1-2 | 13 | TRBV28 | TGTGCCAGCAGGGAAGACAGGGGCTATGGCTACACCTTC | CASREDRGYGYTF
. | . | TRBJ2-3 | 15 | TRBV9 | TGTGCCAGCAGCGTAGTGGCTAGCTATGAGGATACGCAGTATTTT | CASSVVASYEDTQYF
TRBD2 | once | TRBJ2-7 | 17 | TRBV4-2 | TGTGCCAGCAGCCAACAGACGGGACTAGCGGGGCCCCCGGAGCAGTACTTC | CASSQQTGLAGPPEQYF
TRBD1 | . | TRBJ2-7 | 14 | TRBV2 | TGTGCCAGCAGAGACAGGGGGCGAGACTACGAGCAGTACTTC | CASRDRGRDYEQYF
. | . | TRBJ1-1 | 15 | TRBV2 | TGTGCCAGCAGTAGACAGAAGACGACAGGCCGCGGAGCTTTCTTT | CASSRQKTTGRGAFF
. | . | TRBJ1-1 | 14 | TRBV18 | TGTGCCAGCTCACCAGGTAGGGTGGGCACTGAAGCTTTCTTT | CASSPGRVGTEAFF
. | . | TRBJ1-4 | 18 | TRBV4-1 | TGCGCCAGCAGCCCCCTCCCGATGGTCGCGACAACTAATGAAAAACTGTTTTTT | CASSPLPMVATTNEKLFF
. | once | TRBJ2-1 | 13 | TRBV27 | TGTGCCAGCAGTTTACCCTACAAGAATGAGCAGTTCTTC | CASSLPYKNEQFF
. | . | TRBJ2-7 | 15 | TRBV24-1 | TGTGCCACCAGTGATTCGTCAGGGACCTCCGGCGAGCAGTACTTC | CATSDSSGTSGEQYF
TRBD2 | once | TRBJ2-1 | 15 | TRBV11-3 | TGTGCCAGCAGCTTAGAGCTAGCGGTTTACAATGAGCAGTTCTTC | CASSLELAVYNEQFF
. | . | TRBJ2-5 | 15 | TRBV12-1 | TGTGCCAGCAGCACTGGGACAGTGGAGAAGAAAACCCAGTACTTC | CASSTGTVEKKTQYF